The 2 T cell receptor beta chains below were found in one sample sequenced in a study of OX40 agonist ivuxolimab in advanced cancers. Profiled with immunoSEQ multiplex PCR; TCRdb holds only in-frame clones, not every one. Found here are about 19,000 clones, roughly 71% of them singletons; the top ten hold roughly a sixth. The sequencing used CD4+ or CD8+ T cells sorted from blood, collected in a trial of the OX40 agonist ivuxolimab. The origin of the receptors is an adult with an advanced solid tumor such as melanoma, head and neck, liver or kidney cancer.

The V and J genes are TRBV5-1 and TRBJ1-1, with D perhaps TRBD1 (6 bases). The ends were cut back, 7 bases at V and 2 bases at J, with 15 bases in the middle. This CDR3 comprises 14 residues. The germline gives CDR1 SGHRS, CDR2 YFSETQ. In nucleotides, the CDR3 is TGCGCCAGCTACTACGGACAGATTAACACTGAAGCTTTCTTT. The encoded protein is CASYYGQINTEAFF.

CDR3 nucleotide sequence: TGTGCCAGCAGCGGAAACGGAGCAGCCCCTTTAAACACTGAAGCTTTCTTT. Its protein is CASSGNGAAPLNTEAFF. The chain couples TRBV7-9 to TRBJ1-1; D gene uncertain. The CDR3 spans 17 residues. CDR1 and CDR2 (germline): SEHNR, FQNEAQ (reference sequence). V was clipped by 5 bases and J by 2 bases, with 21 bases between them.